This T cell receptor (beta chain) was sequenced in a study of blood T cell repertoires in COVID-19. Method: immunoSEQ multiplex PCR; TCRdb's copy keeps in-frame clones and lacks some. The sample records more than 200,000 clones, 75% to 90% being singletons. The sequence derives from a man between 35 and 55 years old with acute or convalescent COVID-19. The sample taken for sequencing was peripheral blood.

CDR3 in DNA: TGTGCCAGTAGTTTGGCGGGAGTGGCCTACGAGCAGTACTTC. This gives the protein CASSLAGVAYEQYF. The V and J genes are TRBV19 and TRBJ2-7; 7 nucleotides align to TRBD2. Germline V CDR1 and CDR2: LNHDA, SQIVND (reference sequence). V lost 5 bases, J lost 2 bases, and 6 bases stayed unmatched. The CDR3 runs to 14 residues.